Detailed here is one TCR beta chain. Antigen specificity is unknown. The data derive from a study of blood T cells in healthy people across ages. Study outcomes and limitations: Naive CD4+ cells and diversity were both higher in long-lived donors than in aged donors. Per-million-T-cell TCR beta diversity fell roughly linearly with age. Bulk PBMC profiling left naive and antigen-experienced comparisons inconclusive.

Per germline, CDR1 MNHEY and CDR2 SVGEGT. The CDR3 sequence is 13 residues long. V lost 6 bases to trimming and J lost 5 bases, with 13 bases between them. Alongside a J-beta primer mix, a sample-barcoded 5' primer served in a second PCR lasting about 7 to 12 cycles. A template-switch adaptor with 12 random nucleotides tagged each cDNA molecule. MiXCR, applied by TCRdb to the 5' RACE reads, yields one record per CDR3 protein. This sample carries 1.5 million to 2 million distinct CDR3 sequences, around 42% of them seen once, and the ten largest clones take around 23%. Sequenced material: blood. V usage is TRBV6-2 or TRBV6-3 and J usage is TRBJ1-2; D is ambiguous. This clonotype was obtained from a human donor in good health. In DNA, the CDR3 is TGTGCCAGCAGACCCCGGGAAAAGTATGGCTACACCTTC. Its translation: CASRPREKYGYTF.